This T cell receptor beta chain was sequenced for a study of blood T cell repertoires in COVID-19. Trimming cost V 3 bases and J 4 bases, with 15 bases left between them. CDR3 size: 15 residues. Germline-derived CDR1 and CDR2 are SGHNT and YENEEA. TCRdb's copy holds only in-frame clones and misses some; the assay was immunoSEQ multiplex PCR. The table has around 270,000 clones, about 87% seen once; the top ten hold approximately 3.4%. Participant reports of clinical history set cohort assignment. This TCR derives from a woman aged 40 to 50 who had been exposed to COVID-19. The chain uses TRBV11-3 and TRBJ1-2; D not resolved. The source material was PBMCs or T cells enriched from blood (not recorded which). The CDR3 sequence: CASSFVSGATYGYTF. The CDR3 region has the DNA TGTGCCAGCAGCTTTGTCTCAGGCGCCACCTATGGCTACACCTTC.